The 14 T cell receptor beta chains given below trace back to one sample, sequenced in a study of T cell clones after liver transplantation (dated by TCRdb to between 2017 and 2020). Libraries were constructed by the immunoSEQ multiplex PCR assay. The table comes from immuneACCESS by way of TCRdb, which keeps in-frame sequences with V and J called. Part of the clones is missing from these tables; in studies checked, under half for an unresolved V gene and the rest for unknown reasons. This sample is represented by 65,000 to 70,000 clones; 80% to 95% of them were singletons. Approximately 0.96% of the sample belongs to the ten largest clones. The material was CD4+ T cells from blood, obtained approximately 27 months after liver transplant. The receptor source for this set is a human patient who received a liver transplant. Once a transplant has taken place, some T cells may be donor derived.

With regard to this clone: Within the sample, other DNA sequences also encode this same CDR3. This rearrangement joins TRBV7-6 to TRBJ1-3, with D tentatively TRBD1 (5 bases). The germline CDR1 and CDR2 sequences are SGHVS and FNYEAQ. The CDR3 totals 15 residues. The V end was cut by 1 base, the J end by 0 bases, with 7 bases between. CDR3 in DNA: TGTGCCAGCAGCTTAGGGGGGGACTCTGGAAACACCATATATTTT. Translating gives CASSLGGDSGNTIYF.

V and J are TRBV4-3 and TRBJ2-5; D is undetermined. The germline gives CDR1 LGHNA, CDR2 YSLEER. The CDR3 extends over 13 amino acids. V lost 1 base, J lost 3 bases, and 6 bases lay in between. CDR3 in DNA: TGCGCCAGCAGCCAAGCCGATAAAGAGACCCAGTACTTC. Amino acids: CASSQADKETQYF.

This sequence joins TRBV6-5 and TRBJ2-7, with D maybe TRBD2 (6 bases). The CDR3 has 15 residues. The V end was cut by 2 bases, the J end by 2 bases, with 13 bases between. Per germline, CDR1 MNHEY and CDR2 SVGAGI. CDR3 residues: CASSYLGGTAYEQYF. CDR3 nucleotide sequence: TGTGCCAGCAGTTACCTGGGCGGGACTGCCTACGAGCAGTACTTC.

This rearrangement joins TRBV19 to TRBJ1-1, with D hard to call. Germline CDR1 is LNHDA and CDR2 is SQIVND (reference sequence). Trimming stripped 4 bases from V and 1 base from J, with 10 bases between. The CDR3 loop spans 14 amino acids. CDR3 sequence: CASSTREPNTEAFF. CDR3 bases: TGTGCCAGTAGTACACGGGAGCCGAACACTGAAGCTTTCTTT.

The chain carries TRBV9 and TRBJ2-3; D remains unclear. Trimming stripped 4 bases from V and 0 bases from J, with 12 bases between. From germline, CDR1 is SGDLS and CDR2 YYNGEE. The CDR3 has 15 amino acids. CDR3 nucleotides: TGTGCCAGCAGCTCCGGATCGCTGAGCACAGATACGCAGTATTTT. Translation: CASSSGSLSTDTQYF.

The V gene is TRBV19, the J gene TRBJ1-2; TRBD1 matches 8 bases. Germline lookup yields CDR1 LNHDA and CDR2 SQIVND (reference sequence). V lost 5 bases and J lost 5; bases outside the gene matches: 7. The CDR3 is 14 residues long. The chain's CDR3 is CASSGDRNLYGYTF. DNA for the CDR3: TGTGCCAGTAGTGGGGACAGGAATCTTTATGGCTACACCTTC.

The rearrangement joins TRBV4-1 to TRBJ1-4, with D possibly TRBD1 on 6 matching bases. The CDR3 spans 13 residues. CDR1 and CDR2 (germline): MGHRA, YSYEKL. The V end was cut by 3 bases, the J end by 8 bases, with 10 bases between. CDR3 amino acids: CASSQTGGEKLFF. The CDR3 coding sequence is TGCGCCAGCAGCCAGACAGGTGGAGAAAAACTGTTTTTT.

This chain links TRBV10-2 with TRBJ2-5; unclear D gene. Germline CDR1 and CDR2: WSHSY and SAAADI. The CDR3 contains 13 residues. Trimming took off 4 bases at V and 2 bases at J, with 8 bases between the two ends. Here the CDR3 reads CASSAGLQETQYF. Written as DNA, the CDR3 is TGCGCCAGCAGTGCTGGGTTACAAGAGACCCAGTACTTC.

The chain couples TRBV4-1 to TRBJ1-3, with no clear D. Germline CDR1 and CDR2: MGHRA and YSYEKL. The CDR3 runs 15 residues. The germline V and J ends were trimmed by 5 bases and 6 bases, with 17 bases remaining between them. The DNA of the CDR3 is TGCGCCAGCAGCGTTCCTACTAGGGAGCCAAACACCATATATTTT. It yields the protein CASSVPTREPNTIYF.

The CDR3 region is CASSPDRGGNTEAFF. The CDR3 nucleotides read TGTGCCAGCAGTCCCGACAGGGGTGGGAACACTGAAGCTTTCTTT. This chain links TRBV2 with TRBJ1-1; 8 positions match TRBD1. CDR1 is SNHLY, CDR2 FYNNEI, per germline. Trimming cost V 5 bases and J 1 base; bases outside gene matches: 6. The CDR3 is 15 residues long.

The V and J genes are TRBV11-2 and TRBJ2-5; TRBD2 might be the D (5 bases). This CDR3 contains 12 residues. Germline V gene data show CDR1 as SGHAT and CDR2 as FQNNGV. Trimming removed 2 bases from V and 4 bases from J, with 5 bases in between. CDR3 amino acids: CASSLRGETQYF. Here the CDR3 DNA reads TGTGCCAGCAGCTTACGGGGAGAGACCCAGTACTTC. Supplemented by reference TRBV11-2 and TRBJ2-5, the full variable domain reads EAGVAQSPRYKIIEKRQSVAFWCNPISGHATLYWYQQILGQGPKLLIQFQNNGVVDDSQLPKDRFSAERLKGVDSTLKIQPAKLEDSAVYLCASSLRGETQYFGPGTRLLVL.

The chain has TRBV9 and TRBJ1-1; perhaps TRBD1 as D (6 bases). The CDR3 contains 17 residues. Germline-derived CDR1 and CDR2 are SGDLS and YYNGEE. V dropped 3 bases and J dropped 5 bases, with 23 bases sitting between them. This chain's CDR3 is CASSAERTTGYQTEAFF. The CDR3 DNA sequence: TGTGCCAGCAGCGCCGAAAGGACTACAGGGTACCAAACTGAAGCTTTCTTT.

V is TRBV2 and J is TRBJ1-5; weak D call: TRBD1 (5 bases). The CDR3 contains 14 residues. Germline V lookup: CDR1 SNHLY, CDR2 FYNNEI. Between the trimmed V and J ends, which lost 7 bases and 2 bases, there was a span of 12 bases. CDR3 DNA: TGTGCCAGCAAGAGAGGGGAAGGCAATCAGCCCCAGCATTTT. Protein sequence: CASKRGEGNQPQHF.

The genes are TRBV11-1 and TRBJ2-4; possibly TRBD2 for D (5 bases). Germline CDR1 is SGHAT and CDR2 is FQDESV (reference sequence). Deletions cut 4 bases from V and 4 bases from J, with 14 bases between. This CDR3 contains 15 residues. CDR3 residues: CASSSAAEGKNIQYF. The CDR3 DNA follows: TGTGCCAGCAGCTCAGCGGCCGAGGGAAAAAACATTCAGTACTTC.